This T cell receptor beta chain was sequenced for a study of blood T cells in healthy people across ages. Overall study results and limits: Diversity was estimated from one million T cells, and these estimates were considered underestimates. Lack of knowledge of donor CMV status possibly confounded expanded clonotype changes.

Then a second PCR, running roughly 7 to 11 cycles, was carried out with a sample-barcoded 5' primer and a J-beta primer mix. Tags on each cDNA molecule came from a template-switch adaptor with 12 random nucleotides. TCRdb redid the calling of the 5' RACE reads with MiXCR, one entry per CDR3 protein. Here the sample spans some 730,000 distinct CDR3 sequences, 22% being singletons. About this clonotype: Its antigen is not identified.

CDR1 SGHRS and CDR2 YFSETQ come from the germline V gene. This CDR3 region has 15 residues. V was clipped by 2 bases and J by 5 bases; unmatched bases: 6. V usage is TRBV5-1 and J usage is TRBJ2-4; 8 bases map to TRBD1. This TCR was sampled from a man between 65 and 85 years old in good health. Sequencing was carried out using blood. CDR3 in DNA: TGCGCCAGCAGCTTCGGGGGACAGGCCCAAAACATTCAGTACTTC. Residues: CASSFGGQAQNIQYF. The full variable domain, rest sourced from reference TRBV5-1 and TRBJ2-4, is KAGVTQTPRYLIKTRGQQVTLSCSPISGHRSVSWYQQTPGQGLQFLFEYFSETQRNKGNFPGRFSGRQFSNSRSEMNVSTLELGDSALYLCASSFGGQAQNIQYFGAGTRLSVL.